The present T cell receptor beta chain was sequenced within a study of PD-L1 blockade in urothelial cancer. For the study at large: Starting at some point between 2013 and 2014, patients were given atezolizumab (1,200 mg intravenously every 3 weeks).

The assay was immunoSEQ multiplex PCR, and TCRdb's table has in-frame clones only and misses some. The sample lists more than 45,000 clones, around 86% occurring once. The CDR3 spans 14 residues. Trimming removed 7 bases from V and 3 bases from J, with 15 bases in between. Germline assignment: CDR1 SGHVS and CDR2 FQNEAQ. The V gene is TRBV7-8, the J gene TRBJ1-1; D may be TRBD1 (5 bases). This sequence originates from a man in his sixties with urothelial cancer. Sequenced here: PBMCs, sampled around atezolizumab (anti-PD-L1) treatment. The CDR3 here is CASTARGVDTEAFF. The CDR3 DNA sequence: TGTGCCAGCACGGCGCGGGGGGTAGACACTGAAGCTTTCTTT. Filled out from reference TRBV7-8 and TRBJ1-1, the complete variable domain reads GAGVSQSPRYKVAKRGQDVALRCDPISGHVSLFWYQQALGQGPEFLTYFQNEAQLDKSGLPSDRFFAERPEGSVSTLKIQRTQQEDSAVYLCASTARGVDTEAFFGQGTRLTVV.